The TCR beta chain under discussion was sequenced for a study of cytomegalovirus exposure and HLA in healthy donors. Study-wide background: The roughly 100 million unique TCR beta sequences, from around 200 million T cells, were found by an earlier analysis.

The PCR ran on 60 Vbeta and 13 Jbeta primers. Repertoires were generated with immunoSEQ multiplex PCR, while TCRdb's copy carries only in-frame clones and drops some. This sample yields roughly 200,000 clones, of which 70% to 85% are seen a single time; 3.5% to 5% belongs to the top ten. As for this clone: The antigen is undetermined.

Study-wide points: It was fewer than 200 TCR beta chains that were listed as cytomegalovirus-associated. TCR sequences were mostly rare, though some public TCRs occurred in many donors. Highly shared sequence variants in one cluster were likely a sequencing artifact.

Germline lookup yields CDR1 SQVTM and CDR2 ANQGSEA. The CDR3 consists of 15 residues. The junction had 4 bases not matched to a gene; V was cut back by 1 base and J by 1 base. This TCR came from a woman in her twenties or thirties in good health and CMV-seropositive. The rearrangement uses TRBV29-1 and TRBJ2-1; TRBD1 matches at 7 bases. The specimen sequenced was PBMCs. The CDR3 is CSVEVWDSSYNEQFF. The DNA for the CDR3 is TGCAGCGTTGAAGTTTGGGACAGTTCCTACAATGAGCAGTTCTTC.